Below, 21 T cell receptor beta chains from the same sample are listed, as sequenced in a study of cytomegalovirus exposure and HLA in healthy donors. Amplification used 60 Vbeta primers and 13 Jbeta primers. The protocol was immunoSEQ multiplex PCR, while the TCRdb copy is restricted to in-frame clones and leaves out a portion. This sample has 95,000 to 150,000 clones; roughly 83% occur once, and the top ten carry approximately 20%. Sequenced: PBMCs. Receptors were obtained from a man younger than 30 in good health and CMV-seropositive.

The J gene is TRBJ2-2, the V gene TRBV15, with 14 positions matching TRBD2. V lost 9 bases and J lost 5; bases outside the gene matches: 2. Germline V lookup: CDR1 LNHNV, CDR2 YYDKDF (reference sequence). CDR3 size: 14 residues. The CDR3 here is CATRTSGGTGELFF. The CDR3 DNA reads TGTGCCACTAGGACTAGCGGGGGGACCGGGGAGCTGTTTTTT.

The chain has TRBV30 and TRBJ2-5; D is unclear. V gave up 0 bases and J gave up 5 bases, with 4 bases separating them. In germline, CDR1 is GTSNPN, CDR2 SVGIG (reference sequence). The CDR3 runs to 11 residues. CDR3 sequence (DNA): TGTGCCTGGAGTGTACAGGAGACCCAGTACTTC. Residues: CAWSVQETQYF.

The DNA for the CDR3 is TGTGCCAGCAGCTTAGAAGGGGGGGTCACTGAAGCTTTCTTT. The encoded protein is CASSLEGGVTEAFF. The chain couples TRBV11-2 to TRBJ1-1; D might be TRBD1 (6 bases). This CDR3 region has 14 residues. The germline V gene has CDR1 SGHAT and CDR2 FQNNGV. V lost 0 bases and J lost 4, with 9 bases in between.

This clone was counted a single time. The rearrangement links TRBV7-8 to TRBJ1-2, with D tentatively TRBD1 (6 bases). Germline V CDR1 and CDR2: SGHVS, FQNEAQ. This CDR3 spans 15 amino acids. V was pared by 5 bases and J by 4 bases, with 17 bases between. In nucleotides, the CDR3 is TGTGCCAGCAGCCAATATCAGGGGCCGAGCTATGGCTACACCTTC. Amino acid sequence: CASSQYQGPSYGYTF.

This clone was seen more than once but under ten times. This chain uses TRBV5-6 with TRBJ2-7; D is possibly TRBD1 (5 bases). Germline loops: CDR1 SGHDT, CDR2 YYEEEE. CDR3 length: 14 residues. With 6 bases removed from V and 1 base from J, the gap between germline ends came to 14 bases. This CDR3 reads CASTLDSSSYEQYF. The CDR3, as DNA: TGTGCCAGCACCCTCGACAGCTCATCCTACGAGCAGTACTTC.

The chain carries TRBV28 and TRBJ2-5; 10 bases align to TRBD1. Germline lookup yields CDR1 MDHEN and CDR2 SYDVKM. J gave up 7 bases and V 4 bases, and 6 bases lay outside the gene matches. The CDR3 loop spans 14 amino acids. The CDR3 protein is CASSSRQGAGTQYF. As DNA, the CDR3 is TGTGCCAGCAGTTCCAGACAGGGGGCGGGGACCCAGTACTTC.

The chain links TRBV19 to TRBJ1-6, with TRBD1 as a possible D gene (6 bases). V shed 5 bases and J shed 9 bases, with 11 bases lying between them. The CDR3 loop spans 13 amino acids. From germline, CDR1 is LNHDA and CDR2 SQIVND (reference sequence). The CDR3 sequence: CASSDGRGSPLHF. The CDR3, as DNA: TGTGCCAGTAGTGACGGCAGGGGTTCACCCCTCCACTTT.

The chain carries TRBV5-8 and TRBJ2-1, with a possible D match to TRBD1 (6 bases). The germline CDR1 and CDR2 sequences are SGHTS and YDEGEE. The V end lost 4 bases, the J end lost 4 bases, and 15 bases lay between the germline ends. This CDR3 has 15 residues. CDR3 coding DNA: TGTGCCAGCAGCCCCCGGGACACCCTTTACAATGAGCAGTTCTTC. This translates into CASSPRDTLYNEQFF.

The rearrangement links TRBV6-5 to TRBJ2-7, with D perhaps matching TRBD1 (6 bases). Trimming took off 5 bases at V and 1 base at J, with 12 bases between the two ends. CDR1 MNHEY and CDR2 SVGAGI come from the germline V gene. The CDR3 spans 14 residues. The chain's CDR3 is CASSRGLSSYEQYF. The DNA for the CDR3 is TGTGCCAGCAGTAGGGGGTTGTCTTCCTACGAGCAGTACTTC.

V and J are TRBV10-2 and TRBJ1-6, with D uncertain. The germline V and J ends were trimmed by 8 bases and 9 bases, with 8 bases remaining between them. CDR3 length: 11 residues. The V gene's germline CDR1 is WSHSY and CDR2 SAAADI. CDR3 coding DNA: TGCGCCAGCGGTGCTTCTTCACCCCTCCACTTT. This encodes CASGASSPLHF.

This rearrangement joins TRBV11-2 to TRBJ1-1, with unresolved D. The CDR3 has 16 residues. The V and J ends lost 3 bases and 0 bases respectively, with 14 bases between them. Germline lookup yields CDR1 SGHAT and CDR2 FQNNGV. The chain's CDR3 is CASSFSIGSVNTEAFF. The CDR3 bases are TGTGCCAGCAGCTTTAGTATCGGGTCAGTGAACACTGAAGCTTTCTTT. The whole variable domain, remainder taken from reference TRBV11-2 and TRBJ1-1, is EAGVAQSPRYKIIEKRQSVAFWCNPISGHATLYWYQQILGQGPKLLIQFQNNGVVDDSQLPKDRFSAERLKGVDSTLKIQPAKLEDSAVYLCASSFSIGSVNTEAFFGQGTRLTVV.

The chain combines TRBV5-6 with TRBJ1-1; D is perhaps TRBD1 (5 bases). CDR1 SGHDT and CDR2 YYEEEE come from the germline V gene. This CDR3 has 12 amino acids. The ends were cut back, 5 bases at V and 7 bases at J, with 12 bases in the middle. Written as DNA, the CDR3 is TGTGCCAGCAGGTCCCAGGGAAATGAAGCTTTCTTT. Amino acids: CASRSQGNEAFF.

The chain couples TRBV7-3 to TRBJ1-1; D uncertain. V dropped 5 bases and J dropped 1 base, with 8 bases sitting between them. The V gene's germline CDR1 is SGHTA and CDR2 FQGTGA. The CDR3 totals 13 residues. The CDR3 sequence is CASSPEPNTEAFF. The CDR3 DNA sequence: TGTGCCAGCAGCCCCGAGCCGAACACTGAAGCTTTCTTT.

The gene calls are TRBV7-2 and TRBJ2-6; 7 bases are shared with TRBD1. The trim removed 4 bases at V and 0 bases at J, leaving 6 bases unmatched. This CDR3 region has 17 residues. The germline gives CDR1 SGHTA, CDR2 FQGNSA. The CDR3 DNA sequence: TGTGCCAGCAGCTCGACAGGGAGTTCCTCTGGGGCCAACGTCCTGACTTTC. Translating gives CASSSTGSSSGANVLTF. Looking up the rest from reference TRBV7-2 and TRBJ2-6 gives the full variable domain: GAGVSQSPSNKVTEKGKDVELRCDPISGHTALYWYRQSLGQGLEFLIYFQGNSAPDKSGLPSDRFSAERTGGSVSTLTIQRTQQEDSAVYLCASSSTGSSSGANVLTFGAGSRLTVL.

Concerning this clone itself: The DNA is omitted, as the CDR3 cannot be located on it reliably, and the CDR3 follows TCRdb's listing. The rearrangement joins TRBV5-1 to TRBJ2-1; TRBD1 is the table's D call, not checked against the DNA. The CDR3 spans 15 residues, counting both ends. CDR1 and CDR2 from the germline V gene are SGHRS and YFSETQ. CDR3 residues: CASFSGVLTPDEQFF.

This clone was detected once. The CDR3: CASSSGGQYEQYF. CDR3 nucleotides: TGTGCCAGCAGCTCCGGCGGACAATACGAGCAGTACTTC. The rearrangement links TRBV7-6 to TRBJ2-7; the D gene is possibly TRBD1 (5 bases). V lost 4 bases and J lost 4, with 11 bases in between. Germline CDR1 reads SGHVS; CDR2 reads FNYEAQ. The CDR3 sequence is 13 residues long.

The chain links TRBV6-5 to TRBJ1-3; D gene ambiguous. Trimming pared 5 bases from V and 2 bases from J, leaving 10 bases between. The CDR3 runs to 14 residues. From germline, CDR1 is MNHEY and CDR2 SVGAGI. The CDR3 here is CASSPDYAGNTIYF. For the CDR3, the DNA is TGTGCCAGCAGTCCTGACTATGCTGGAAACACCATATATTTT.

The rearrangement links TRBV18 to TRBJ1-1; D ambiguous. The CDR3 has 13 amino acids. CDR1 is KGHSH and CDR2 is LQKENI in the germline V gene. The V end lost 7 bases, the J end lost 2 bases, and 11 bases lay between the germline ends. The CDR3 reads CASFYQANTEAFF. CDR3 nucleotides: TGTGCCAGCTTCTACCAGGCTAACACTGAAGCTTTCTTT.

The chain employs TRBV30 and TRBJ2-2; 7 positions match TRBD1. This CDR3 is built from 15 residues. V lost 1 base to trimming and J lost 2 bases; unmatched junction nucleotides: 4. Per the germline V gene, CDR1 is GTSNPN and CDR2 is SVGIG (reference sequence). In DNA, the CDR3 is TGTGCCTGGAGTGAGGACAGGCGCAACACCGGGGAGCTGTTTTTT. This encodes CAWSEDRRNTGELFF.

This clone came up a few times. The chain has TRBV5-6 and TRBJ2-3, with 7 bases aligning to TRBD2. V lost 4 bases, J lost 6 bases, and 5 bases stayed unmatched. Germline-derived CDR1 and CDR2 are SGHDT and YYEEEE. The CDR3 runs 13 residues. Written as DNA, the CDR3 is TGTGCCAGCAGCGCAGGACTAGTTGATACGCAGTATTTT. Amino acids: CASSAGLVDTQYF.

The chain has TRBV30 and TRBJ2-2; 10 bases match TRBD1. Germline V gene data show CDR1 as GTSNPN and CDR2 as SVGIG (reference sequence). Trimming at V came to 3 bases and at J to 5 bases, leaving 21 bases not matched to a gene. The length of the CDR3 is 20 residues. CDR3 DNA: TGTGCCTGGAGAATTACTTGGTTGAGACAGGGGGCAAGAGGAACCGGGGAGCTGTTTTTT. It is translated as CAWRITWLRQGARGTGELFF.